Presented here are 13 T cell receptor beta chains from one specimen sequenced in a study of blood T cell repertoires in COVID-19. Sequencing was performed with immunoSEQ multiplex PCR; in TCRdb, only in-frame clones are kept and a portion is missing. The sample shows a few hundred thousand clones, 87% of them seen only once. The sequencing input was peripheral blood. Receptor source: a woman in her forties or fifties with acute or convalescent COVID-19.

This chain connects TRBV6-2 or TRBV6-3 to TRBJ1-6; D is possibly TRBD1 (5 bases). This CDR3 has 15 amino acids. V lost 2 bases and J 1 base, leaving 6 bases between the germline ends. Germline lookup yields CDR1 MNHEY and CDR2 SVGEGT. CDR3 in DNA: TGTGCCAGCAGTTACCAGGGATCCTATAATTCACCCCTCCACTTT. Translating gives CASSYQGSYNSPLHF.

The chain recombines TRBV5-4 with TRBJ2-3, with D unresolved. Germline assignment: CDR1 SGHNT and CDR2 YYREEE (reference sequence). Trimming took 1 base from V and 0 from J, leaving 6 bases between them. The CDR3 totals 14 residues. The CDR3 DNA reads TGTGCCAGCAGCTTGTGGGCTAGCACAGATACGCAGTATTTT. Translating it yields CASSLWASTDTQYF.

The genes are TRBV30 and TRBJ1-3; 9 positions agree with TRBD1. CDR3 length: 15 residues. V lost 8 bases to trimming and J lost 0 bases; unmatched junction nucleotides: 8. CDR1 and CDR2 from the germline V gene are GTSNPN and SVGIG (reference sequence). The CDR3 spells CAGTGTGYSGNTIYF. In DNA, the CDR3 is TGTGCCGGAACCGGGACAGGGTACTCTGGAAACACCATATATTTT.

J is TRBJ2-1 and V is TRBV10-3; D remains ambiguous. V lost 4 bases, J lost 2 bases, and 9 bases lay in between. The CDR3 is made up of 14 amino acids. Germline CDR1 is ENHRY and CDR2 is SYGVKD. The CDR3 spells CAISGHTAYNEQFF. CDR3 in DNA: TGTGCCATCAGTGGACACACAGCCTACAATGAGCAGTTCTTC.

The chain employs TRBV7-9 and TRBJ2-5; 10 nucleotides align to TRBD1. V gave up 4 bases and J gave up 10 bases; unmatched junction bases: 3. CDR3 length equals 12 residues. Germline V gives CDR1 SEHNR, CDR2 FQNEAQ (reference sequence). CDR3 sequence (DNA): TGTGCCAGCAGCTGGGACAGGGGTGTCCAGTACTTC. Translation: CASSWDRGVQYF. Drawing the rest from reference TRBV7-9 and TRBJ2-5, the complete variable domain is DTGVSQNPRHKITKRGQNVTFRCDPISEHNRLYWYRQTLGQGPEFLTYFQNEAQLEKSRLLSDRFSAERPKGSFSTLEIQRTEQGDSAMYLCASSWDRGVQYFGPGTRLLVL.

V usage is TRBV7-9 and J usage is TRBJ1-6, with 7 bases that match TRBD1. Germline lookup yields CDR1 SEHNR and CDR2 FQNEAQ (reference sequence). The CDR3 extends over 14 amino acids. V dropped 5 bases and J dropped 6; count of bases not matched to a gene: 4. The CDR3 sequence: CASSAWDSNSPLHF. CDR3 DNA: TGTGCCAGCAGCGCCTGGGACAGTAATTCACCCCTCCACTTT.

This chain uses TRBV28 with TRBJ1-1; 10 nucleotides agree with TRBD1. Germline V gene data show CDR1 as MDHEN and CDR2 as SYDVKM. With V trimmed by 4 bases and J by 3 bases, 20 bases remained unmatched. This CDR3 is 20 amino acids long. The CDR3 is CASSSSIRFGTGARDTEAFF. In DNA, the CDR3 is TGTGCCAGCAGTTCCTCTATCCGATTCGGGACAGGGGCCCGAGACACTGAAGCTTTCTTT.

The V call is TRBV28, the J call TRBJ1-4; a possible D gene is TRBD1 (5 bases). V was cut by 6 bases and J by 10 bases, with 15 bases left in between. This CDR3 contains 13 residues. The germline V gene encodes CDR1 MDHEN and CDR2 SYDVKM. As DNA, the CDR3 is TGTGCCAGCAGACAGGCCTCAGCAGGAAAACTGTTTTTT. Its translation: CASRQASAGKLFF.

The chain joins TRBV28 to TRBJ2-1; 7 bases agree with TRBD1. Losses at the gene ends were 4 bases for V and 16 bases for J; bases not matched to a gene: 13. Germline assignment: CDR1 MDHEN and CDR2 SYDVKM. CDR3 size: 13 residues. As DNA, the CDR3 is TGTGCCAGCAGTTCCATTCCGGGACAGTCGTTCTTCTTC. This sequence encodes CASSSIPGQSFFF.

The V call is TRBV3-1 (or the pseudogene TRBV3-2), the J call TRBJ2-3; 7 nucleotides agree with TRBD2. CDR1 LGHDT and CDR2 YNNKEL come from the germline V gene (reference sequence). This CDR3 comprises 15 residues. The V segment lost 4 bases and the J segment 5 bases; nucleotides outside the gene matches: 9. As DNA, the CDR3 is TGTGCCAGCAGCCCCGGGGTAGCGGGTTTAGATACGCAGTATTTT. Its translation: CASSPGVAGLDTQYF.

The chain recombines TRBV20-1 with TRBJ2-2; TRBD2 is a possible D gene (5 bases). With 3 bases removed from V and 2 bases from J, the gap between germline ends came to 16 bases. Germline assignment: CDR1 DFQATT and CDR2 SNEGSKA (reference sequence). This CDR3 contains 16 residues. CDR3 protein: CSASGISGSNTGELFF. DNA of the CDR3: TGCAGTGCTAGTGGAATCAGCGGCAGCAACACCGGGGAGCTGTTTTTT.

This chain links TRBV2 with TRBJ1-3, with a possible D match to TRBD1 (6 bases). V was trimmed by 6 bases and J by 2 bases, leaving 14 bases between them. Germline CDR1 is SNHLY and CDR2 is FYNNEI. This CDR3 comprises 15 residues. The CDR3 loop reads CASSPTGLTGNTIYF. The CDR3 DNA reads TGTGCCAGCAGCCCTACAGGGCTCACTGGAAACACCATATATTTT.

Worth noting for this clone: Sequence at one end of the junction differs from germline and may be a read error. Other DNA sequences in the same sample also yield this CDR3. This rearrangement joins TRBV7-7 to TRBJ2-1; 11 nucleotides align to TRBD2. Looked up from germline, CDR1 is SSHAT and CDR2 is FNYEAQ (reference sequence). The CDR3 runs to 15 residues. The CDR3 DNA is TGTGCTAGCAGCTTAGGACTAGCGGGCAACAATGAGCAGTTCTTC. Amino acid sequence: CASSLGLAGNNEQFF.